These 26 T cell receptor beta chains were all obtained from the same sample, sequenced in a study of PD-1 blockade in classical Hodgkin lymphoma. Clones were read by immunoSEQ multiplex PCR, and TCRdb kept only the in-frame ones, dropping some. The sample consists of roughly 70,000 clones, 93% of them appearing once. The time point is: newly diagnosed, previously untreated cHL patient sample. The sample consisted of peripheral blood mononuclear cells (PBMCs). Source of these receptors: a human donor with classical Hodgkin lymphoma.

In the case of this clone: Within the sample, other DNA sequences also encode this same CDR3. This chain joins TRBV9 and TRBJ2-4; no clear D gene. The length of the CDR3 is 14 residues. With 1 base removed from V and 2 bases from J, the gap between germline ends came to 7 bases. CDR1 is SGDLS, CDR2 YYNGEE, per germline. CDR3 sequence (DNA): TGTGCCAGCAGCGTACCGGGCTCCAAAAACATTCAGTACTTC. Amino acid sequence: CASSVPGSKNIQYF.

The V call is TRBV6-6, the J call TRBJ1-6; 9 nucleotides match TRBD1. Germline V CDR1 and CDR2: MNHNY, SVGAGI (reference sequence). The length of the CDR3 is 15 residues. The V gene end was trimmed by 7 bases and the J gene end by 10 bases; junction bases not matched to a gene: 11. The CDR3 coding sequence is TGTGCCAGCACCCCCTCCCGGACAGGGGACTCACCCCTCCACTTT. It specifies CASTPSRTGDSPLHF.

This clone has only one observation. J is TRBJ2-3 and V is TRBV9; D call uncertain. From germline, CDR1 is SGDLS and CDR2 YYNGEE. The V end was cut by 1 base, the J end by 1 base, with 7 bases between. This CDR3 is 14 amino acids long. The CDR3 sequence is CASSVTRGTDTQYF. For the CDR3, the DNA is TGTGCCAGCAGCGTAACCCGGGGCACAGATACGCAGTATTTT.

The rearrangement joins TRBV5-1 to TRBJ2-7, with TRBD1 identical over 10 bases. V was clipped by 1 base and J by 4 bases; unmatched bases: 11. The CDR3 covers 17 residues. Germline CDR1 SGHRS, CDR2 YFSETQ. The CDR3 DNA follows: TGCGCCAGCAGCTTGTTTGGTGGGACAGGGGTCCAATACGAGCAGTACTTC. Its translation: CASSLFGGTGVQYEQYF.

The V gene is TRBV7-9, the J gene TRBJ2-5; no firm D call. CDR3 length equals 15 residues. CDR1 and CDR2 (germline): SEHNR, FQNEAQ (reference sequence). The V end was cut by 3 bases, the J end by 2 bases, with 13 bases between. The CDR3, as DNA: TGTGCCAGCAGCTTTAGTCTGAGACCTCAAGAGACCCAGTACTTC. It specifies CASSFSLRPQETQYF.

This rearrangement joins TRBV10-2 to TRBJ2-5, with D possibly matching TRBD2 (6 bases). The germline V and J ends were trimmed by 3 bases and 2 bases, with 13 bases remaining between them. CDR3 size: 15 residues. Germline V gene sequence: CDR1 WSHSY, CDR2 SAAADI. The CDR3 DNA sequence: TGCGCCAGCAGTGACGGTGCGGGGCCACAAGAGACCCAGTACTTC. Encoded protein: CASSDGAGPQETQYF.

The chain uses TRBV28 and TRBJ2-1; tentatively, D is TRBD2 (5 bases). The CDR3 is 15 amino acids. V shed 5 bases and J shed 0 bases, with 11 bases lying between them. Germline-derived CDR1 and CDR2 are MDHEN and SYDVKM. CDR3 region: CASSVGGPSYNEQFF. CDR3 nucleotide sequence: TGTGCCAGCAGTGTCGGAGGACCCTCCTACAATGAGCAGTTCTTC.

This chain uses TRBV7-2 with TRBJ2-5, with 11 nucleotides matching TRBD2. V shed 1 base and J 4 bases; nucleotides not matched to a gene: 8. Germline V gives CDR1 SGHTA, CDR2 FQGNSA. The CDR3 has 17 residues. CDR3 nucleotide sequence: TGTGCCAGCAGCTTAGGGGCTAGCGGGAGGAAGAGAGAGACCCAGTACTTC. This gives the protein CASSLGASGRKRETQYF.

The chain couples TRBV29-1 to TRBJ1-1, with TRBD1 matching over 7 bases. Germline V lookup: CDR1 SQVTM, CDR2 ANQGSEA. The trim removed 7 bases at V and 0 bases at J, leaving 5 bases unmatched. The CDR3 extends over 13 amino acids. In DNA form, the CDR3 reads TGCAGCGCTGAGGGACAGATGAACACTGAAGCTTTCTTT. Its translation: CSAEGQMNTEAFF.

V gene TRBV5-1 combines with J gene TRBJ2-3; weak D call: TRBD1 (6 bases). Trimming took off 3 bases at V and 6 bases at J, with 8 bases between the two ends. Germline assignment: CDR1 SGHRS and CDR2 YFSETQ. This CDR3 region has 12 residues. In DNA form, the CDR3 reads TGCGCCAGCAGCTCCACAGGGGATACGCAGTATTTT. Protein sequence: CASSSTGDTQYF. Complete variable domain (other parts from reference TRBV5-1 and TRBJ2-3): KAGVTQTPRYLIKTRGQQVTLSCSPISGHRSVSWYQQTPGQGLQFLFEYFSETQRNKGNFPGRFSGRQFSNSRSEMNVSTLELGDSALYLCASSSTGDTQYFGPGTRLTVL.

This clone was recorded only once. The chain uses TRBV6-5 and TRBJ2-1; 10 bases align to TRBD1. Trimming at V came to 2 bases and at J to 9 bases, leaving 10 bases not matched to a gene. The germline V gene encodes CDR1 MNHEY and CDR2 SVGAGI. The CDR3 contains 16 residues. For the CDR3, the DNA is TGTGCCAGCAGTTACCAAAGCCCGGGACAGGGGCCTGAGCAGTTCTTC. Its protein is CASSYQSPGQGPEQFF.

The genes are TRBV29-1 and TRBJ1-4, with D unresolved. CDR1 is SQVTM and CDR2 is ANQGSEA in the germline V gene. Trimming removed 5 bases from V and 8 bases from J, with 9 bases in between. The CDR3 length is 11 residues. CDR3 sequence (DNA): TGCAGCGTTAACAGCTACGAAAAACTGTTTTTT. Translating gives CSVNSYEKLFF.

This clone appeared a few times. V gene TRBV9 combines with J gene TRBJ1-2; 7 bases match TRBD1. CDR3 length: 16 amino acids. Germline V CDR1 and CDR2: SGDLS, YYNGEE. V shed 4 bases and J 5 bases; nucleotides not matched to a gene: 14. The CDR3 sequence: CASSTKERGTAYGYTF. CDR3 DNA sequence: TGTGCCAGCAGCACAAAGGAAAGGGGGACAGCATATGGCTACACCTTC. Full variable domain (outside the CDR3, taken from reference TRBV9 and TRBJ1-2): DSGVTQTPKHLITATGQRVTLRCSPRSGDLSVYWYQQSLDQGLQFLIQYYNGEERAKGNILERFSAQQFPDLHSELNLSSLELGDSALYFCASSTKERGTAYGYTFGSGTRLTVV.

This rearrangement joins TRBV5-1 to TRBJ2-1; D might be TRBD1 (6 bases). The CDR3 is made up of 13 amino acids. V was trimmed by 4 bases and J by 4 bases, leaving 9 bases between them. Germline CDR1 and CDR2: SGHRS and YFSETQ. In DNA, the CDR3 is TGCGCCAGCAGCACAGGGAATTACAATGAGCAGTTCTTC. Amino acids: CASSTGNYNEQFF.

The chain links TRBV28 to TRBJ1-4, with 8 bases lining up with TRBD1. J gave up 4 bases and V 5 bases, and 3 bases lay outside the gene matches. CDR3 length equals 14 residues. Germline lookup yields CDR1 MDHEN and CDR2 SYDVKM. This CDR3 reads CASSRTGYNEKLFF. The DNA for the CDR3 is TGTGCCAGCAGTCGGACAGGGTATAATGAAAAACTGTTTTTT.

The rearrangement joins TRBV28 to TRBJ2-5, with 10 bases lining up with TRBD1. This CDR3 has 16 amino acids. Germline CDR1 and CDR2: MDHEN and SYDVKM. The V segment lost 6 bases and the J segment 3 bases; nucleotides outside the gene matches: 10. The CDR3 DNA is TGTGCCAGCAGCCAGCCGGACAGGGGGTGGGAAGAGACCCAGTACTTC. It codes for CASSQPDRGWEETQYF.

V is TRBV20-1 and J is TRBJ2-7; the D gene is possibly TRBD2 (5 bases). Trimming cost V 6 bases and J 9 bases, with 15 bases left between them. The germline CDR1 and CDR2 sequences are DFQATT and SNEGSKA (reference sequence). The CDR3 covers 11 residues. The CDR3: CSASVFGVQYF. DNA for the CDR3: TGCAGTGCCAGCGTTTTCGGGGTGCAGTACTTC.

The chain has TRBV5-1 and TRBJ2-1, with TRBD2 identical over 12 bases. From germline, CDR1 is SGHRS and CDR2 YFSETQ. Trimming took 4 bases from V and 2 from J; bases not matched to a gene: 4. The CDR3 runs 16 residues. The CDR3 bases are TGCGCCAGCAGCCCGTCTAGCGGGGGGGCCTACAATGAGCAGTTCTTC. Translating it yields CASSPSSGGAYNEQFF.

The genes are TRBV5-1 and TRBJ2-1, with D perhaps TRBD2 (6 bases). Germline V lookup: CDR1 SGHRS, CDR2 YFSETQ. The germline V and J ends were trimmed by 0 bases and 5 bases, with 9 bases remaining between them. CDR3 size: 14 residues. The CDR3 nucleotides are TGCGCCAGCAGCTTGGCGGGGAGGAACAATGAGCAGTTCTTC. The encoded protein is CASSLAGRNNEQFF.

The J gene is TRBJ1-1, the V gene TRBV5-1, with 8 bases fitting TRBD1. In germline, CDR1 is SGHRS, CDR2 YFSETQ. Trimming at V came to 0 bases and at J to 4 bases, leaving 11 bases not matched to a gene. This CDR3 has 17 amino acids. This CDR3 reads CASSLAPLDRVFTEAFF. CDR3 sequence (DNA): TGCGCCAGCAGCTTGGCCCCCCTGGACAGGGTATTCACTGAAGCTTTCTTT.

CDR3 nucleotides: TGTGCCAGCAGTAAGACTAGCGCGGGAGCGGGGGAGCTGTTTTTT. Amino acid sequence: CASSKTSAGAGELFF. The chain combines TRBV5-4 with TRBJ2-2; 8 nucleotides align to TRBD2. This CDR3 comprises 15 residues. Germline CDR1 and CDR2: SGHNT and YYREEE (reference sequence). The ends lost 5 bases at V and 8 bases at J; junction bases unmatched: 11.

V is TRBV6-5 and J is TRBJ1-1; D uncertain. V was cut by 2 bases and J by 5 bases, with 18 bases left in between. The CDR3 extends over 16 amino acids. Germline V gives CDR1 MNHEY, CDR2 SVGAGI. The DNA for the CDR3 is TGTGCCAGCAGTTACCGACGACTGAGTGTGGGAACTGAAGCTTTCTTT. It codes for CASSYRRLSVGTEAFF.

The V call is TRBV6-5, the J call TRBJ1-1, with a possible D match to TRBD1 (6 bases). The V gene lost 2 bases and the J gene lost 4 bases, with 11 bases spanning the gap. This CDR3 is built from 14 residues. Germline V gene data show CDR1 as MNHEY and CDR2 as SVGAGI. CDR3 sequence (DNA): TGTGCCAGCAGTTACGTTCGGGGGGCCACTGAAGCTTTCTTT. It specifies CASSYVRGATEAFF.

V gene TRBV11-1 combines with J gene TRBJ2-7, with TRBD1 matching 8 bases. The V and J ends lost 3 bases and 3 bases, in that order; junction bases with no gene match: 7. CDR3 length: 15 amino acids. Per the germline V gene, CDR1 is SGHAT and CDR2 is FQDESV (reference sequence). DNA for the CDR3: TGTGCCAGCAGCTTTTCGCAGGGGGCTGACTACGAGCAGTACTTC. It yields the protein CASSFSQGADYEQYF. Together with reference TRBV11-1 and TRBJ2-7, the CDR3 gives the full variable domain: EAEVAQSPRYKITEKSQAVAFWCDPISGHATLYWYRQILGQGPELLVQFQDESVVDDSQLPKDRFSAERLKGVDSTLKIQPAELGDSAMYLCASSFSQGADYEQYFGPGTRLTVT.

The chain recombines TRBV7-8 with TRBJ1-1, with TRBD1 as a possible D gene (6 bases). Germline loops: CDR1 SGHVS, CDR2 FQNEAQ. The CDR3 runs to 13 residues. Trimming removed 3 bases at V and 8 bases at J, with 13 bases between. The CDR3 loop is CASSLGGHTEAFF. Here the CDR3 DNA reads TGTGCCAGCAGCTTGGGGGGCCATACGGAAGCTTTCTTT.

This rearrangement joins TRBV7-2 to TRBJ2-1; possibly TRBD1 or TRBD2 for D (6 bases each). This CDR3 comprises 15 residues. CDR1 is SGHTA, CDR2 FQGNSA, per germline. V was pared by 2 bases and J by 4 bases, with 12 bases between. The CDR3 coding sequence is TGTGCCAGCAGCTTAAGTCGAGGGGGGTACAATGAGCAGTTCTTC. Translating it yields CASSLSRGGYNEQFF.